This is a list of T cell receptor beta chains from one sample in a study of T cells in localized non-small cell lung cancer. Sequenced by immunoSEQ multiplex PCR; TCRdb stores in-frame clones only, minus some. The sample shows fewer than 30,000 clones, roughly nine tenths of them seen only once. Here the sequenced sample was peripheral blood, taken before any cancer treatment. These receptors came from a female donor older than 55 with stage II squamous cell lung carcinoma. CDR3s include the opening cysteine and the closing phenylalanine or tryptophan. A D gene is named only where the DNA matches it firmly. Clone size appears in some rows only: once, few, many, or a class for an expanded clone.

clone size: once
D gene: NA
V gene: TRBV10-3
J gene: TRBJ1-1
CDR3 protein: CAISVVGETEAFF
CDR3 DNA: TGTGCCATCAGTGTCGTGGGTGAGACTGAAGCTTTCTTT

clone size: NA
D gene: TRBD2
V gene: TRBV5-4
J gene: TRBJ2-3
CDR3 protein: CASSPGAGVSDTQYF
CDR3 DNA: TGTGCCAGCAGCCCCGGAGCGGGAGTGTCAGATACGCAGTATTTT

clone size: once
D gene: NA
V gene: TRBV6-5
J gene: TRBJ1-1
CDR3 protein: CASSLAWGGGAFF
CDR3 DNA: TGTGCCAGCAGTTTGGCGTGGGGAGGAGGCGCTTTCTTT

clone size: NA
D gene: NA
V gene: TRBV2
J gene: TRBJ1-1
CDR3 protein: CASRGYFLSTEAFF
CDR3 DNA: TGTGCCAGCAGGGGCTACTTCTTGAGTACTGAAGCTTTCTTT

clone size: few
D gene: NA
V gene: TRBV7-8
J gene: TRBJ1-2
CDR3 protein: CASSSPNYGYTF
CDR3 DNA: TGTGCCAGCAGCTCCCCGAACTATGGCTACACCTTC

clone size: NA
D gene: NA
V gene: TRBV29-1
J gene: TRBJ1-2
CDR3 protein: CSVDSTGSGYGYTF
CDR3 DNA: TGCAGCGTTGACTCCACAGGGTCCGGCTATGGCTACACCTTC

clone size: once
D gene: NA
V gene: TRBV29-1
J gene: TRBJ1-6
CDR3 protein: CSVAIGDPNSPLHF
CDR3 DNA: TGCAGCGTTGCCATAGGTGATCCTAATTCACCCCTCCACTTT

clone size: NA
D gene: TRBD1
V gene: TRBV7-2
J gene: TRBJ1-1
CDR3 protein: CASSSTTGRVGAFF
CDR3 DNA: TGTGCCAGCAGCTCTACGACAGGGCGCGTTGGGGCTTTCTTT

clone size: few
D gene: NA
V gene: TRBV7-9
J gene: TRBJ2-2
CDR3 protein: CASSPPGSSVSGELFF
CDR3 DNA: TGTGCCAGCAGTCCCCCGGGATCTAGTGTTTCCGGGGAGCTGTTTTTT

clone size: NA
D gene: TRBD2
V gene: TRBV7-9
J gene: TRBJ2-5
CDR3 protein: CASSGFQPERGETQYF
CDR3 DNA: TGTGCCAGCAGCGGCTTTCAACCGGAGCGGGGAGAGACCCAGTACTTC

clone size: NA
D gene: NA
V gene: TRBV9
J gene: TRBJ2-7
CDR3 protein: CASSVGTDFTEQYF
CDR3 DNA: TGTGCCAGCAGCGTCGGGACGGACTTTACCGAGCAGTACTTC

clone size: NA
D gene: NA
V gene: TRBV14
J gene: TRBJ2-1
CDR3 protein: CASSQEAVYNEQFF
CDR3 DNA: TGTGCCAGCAGCCAAGAGGCGGTTTACAATGAGCAGTTCTTC

clone size: once
D gene: TRBD2
V gene: TRBV28
J gene: TRBJ2-7
CDR3 protein: CASTRSASGGGLGF
CDR3 DNA: TGTGCCAGCACCCGCTCGGCTAGCGGGGGGGGGCTAGGCTTC

clone size: NA
D gene: TRBD1
V gene: TRBV7-9
J gene: TRBJ2-5
CDR3 protein: CASNNVQLLVGQGSETQYF
CDR3 DNA: TGTGCCAGCAACAACGTCCAACTCTTGGTGGGACAGGGATCAGAGACCCAGTACTTC

clone size: NA
D gene: NA
V gene: TRBV7-7
J gene: TRBJ2-2
CDR3 protein: CASSSRGGTANTGELFF
CDR3 DNA: TGTGCCAGCAGCTCTAGGGGGGGGACCGCGAACACCGGGGAGCTGTTTTTT

clone size: NA
D gene: NA
V gene: TRBV28
J gene: TRBJ2-5
CDR3 protein: CASSYGGLGKETQYF
CDR3 DNA: TGTGCCAGCAGTTACGGAGGGCTGGGCAAAGAGACCCAGTACTTC

clone size: NA
D gene: NA
V gene: TRBV2
J gene: TRBJ2-7
CDR3 protein: CASRETGIGEQYF
CDR3 DNA: TGTGCCAGCAGGGAGACAGGTATAGGGGAGCAGTACTTC

clone size: NA
D gene: TRBD2
V gene: TRBV11-2
J gene: TRBJ2-1
CDR3 protein: CASSFLGLAGDNEQFF
CDR3 DNA: TGTGCCAGCAGCTTTCTCGGACTAGCGGGAGACAATGAGCAGTTCTTC

clone size: NA
D gene: TRBD1
V gene: TRBV19
J gene: TRBJ1-4
CDR3 protein: CASSMAQQGRGKLFF
CDR3 DNA: TGTGCCAGTAGTATGGCTCAACAGGGGCGAGGAAAACTGTTTTTT

clone size: NA
D gene: NA
V gene: TRBV6-5
J gene: TRBJ1-4
CDR3 protein: CASSYSGSTDEKLFF
CDR3 DNA: TGTGCCAGCAGTTACTCGGGCAGTACAGATGAAAAACTGTTTTTT

clone size: NA
D gene: TRBD1
V gene: TRBV15
J gene: TRBJ2-7
CDR3 protein: CATSREQGVYEQYF
CDR3 DNA: TGTGCCACCAGCAGAGAACAGGGGGTCTACGAGCAGTACTTC

clone size: NA
D gene: TRBD1
V gene: TRBV7-9
J gene: TRBJ2-7
CDR3 protein: CASSSPMGQVHEQYF
CDR3 DNA: TGTGCCAGCAGCTCTCCCATGGGACAGGTTCATGAGCAGTACTTC

clone size: NA
D gene: NA
V gene: TRBV5-6
J gene: TRBJ2-5
CDR3 protein: CASSLGGEETQYF
CDR3 DNA: TGTGCCAGCAGCTTGGGGGGAGAGGAGACCCAGTACTTC

clone size: NA
D gene: NA
V gene: TRBV7-9
J gene: TRBJ1-5
CDR3 protein: CASAGSNSNQPQHF
CDR3 DNA: TGTGCCAGCGCCGGGTCTAATAGCAATCAGCCCCAGCATTTT

clone size: once
D gene: TRBD1
V gene: TRBV10-3
J gene: TRBJ2-4
CDR3 protein: CAISDYGQGSKNIQYF
CDR3 DNA: TGTGCCATCAGTGATTACGGACAGGGGAGCAAAAACATTCAGTACTTC

clone size: once
D gene: NA
V gene: TRBV5-6
J gene: TRBJ1-2
CDR3 protein: CASSLNYGYTF
CDR3 DNA: TGTGCCAGCAGCTTAAACTATGGCTACACCTTC

clone size: NA
D gene: TRBD2
V gene: TRBV10-1
J gene: TRBJ2-3
CDR3 protein: CASSPSGRPSDTQYF
CDR3 DNA: TGCGCCAGCAGCCCTAGCGGGAGGCCCTCAGATACGCAGTATTTT

clone size: NA
D gene: TRBD1
V gene: TRBV5-1
J gene: TRBJ2-4
CDR3 protein: CASSSPGQDLAKNIQYF
CDR3 DNA: TGCGCCAGCAGCTCGCCCGGACAGGACCTAGCCAAAAACATTCAGTACTTC

clone size: NA
D gene: NA
V gene: TRBV7-9
J gene: TRBJ2-5
CDR3 protein: CASSARGGVLGETQYF
CDR3 DNA: TGTGCCAGCAGCGCCCGAGGGGGGGTGCTAGGGGAGACCCAGTACTTC

clone size: NA
D gene: NA
V gene: TRBV5-1
J gene: TRBJ2-5
CDR3 protein: CASSDFFTNEETQYF
CDR3 DNA: TGCGCCAGCAGCGACTTTTTTACAAACGAGGAGACCCAGTACTTC

clone size: NA
D gene: NA
V gene: TRBV19
J gene: TRBJ2-5
CDR3 protein: CASTPTRGETQYF
CDR3 DNA: TGTGCCAGTACCCCGACCCGGGGAGAGACCCAGTACTTC

clone size: NA
D gene: TRBD1
V gene: TRBV5-1
J gene: TRBJ2-3
CDR3 protein: CASSLGQGPDTQYF
CDR3 DNA: TGCGCCAGCAGCTTGGGACAGGGTCCAGATACGCAGTATTTT

clone size: once
D gene: NA
V gene: TRBV2
J gene: TRBJ2-2
CDR3 protein: CASSRAVEGAVGELFF
CDR3 DNA: TGTGCCAGCAGCCGGGCTGTGGAGGGGGCAGTCGGGGAGCTGTTTTTT

clone size: NA
D gene: NA
V gene: TRBV19
J gene: TRBJ1-1
CDR3 protein: CASSSQNGAEAFF
CDR3 DNA: TGTGCCAGTAGTTCCCAGAACGGGGCTGAAGCTTTCTTT

clone size: NA
D gene: NA
V gene: TRBV10-3
J gene: TRBJ2-7
CDR3 protein: CAISESLIYEQYF
CDR3 DNA: TGTGCCATCAGTGAGTCACTTATCTACGAGCAGTACTTC

clone size: NA
D gene: NA
V gene: TRBV2
J gene: TRBJ1-5
CDR3 protein: CATPGGQGSQPQHF
CDR3 DNA: TGTGCCACCCCCGGTGGGCAGGGATCCCAGCCCCAGCATTTT

clone size: NA
D gene: NA
V gene: TRBV28
J gene: TRBJ2-7
CDR3 protein: CASSEKAHEQYF
CDR3 DNA: TGTGCCAGCTCGGAAAAGGCCCACGAGCAGTACTTC

clone size: NA
D gene: TRBD1
V gene: TRBV7-9
J gene: TRBJ2-3
CDR3 protein: CASSPRTGAGADTQYF
CDR3 DNA: TGTGCCAGCAGCCCCCGGACAGGGGCAGGCGCAGATACGCAGTATTTT

clone size: NA
D gene: TRBD1
V gene: TRBV11-3
J gene: TRBJ1-1
CDR3 protein: CASSPGQRNTEAFF
CDR3 DNA: TGTGCCAGCAGCCCGGGACAGAGGAACACTGAAGCTTTCTTT